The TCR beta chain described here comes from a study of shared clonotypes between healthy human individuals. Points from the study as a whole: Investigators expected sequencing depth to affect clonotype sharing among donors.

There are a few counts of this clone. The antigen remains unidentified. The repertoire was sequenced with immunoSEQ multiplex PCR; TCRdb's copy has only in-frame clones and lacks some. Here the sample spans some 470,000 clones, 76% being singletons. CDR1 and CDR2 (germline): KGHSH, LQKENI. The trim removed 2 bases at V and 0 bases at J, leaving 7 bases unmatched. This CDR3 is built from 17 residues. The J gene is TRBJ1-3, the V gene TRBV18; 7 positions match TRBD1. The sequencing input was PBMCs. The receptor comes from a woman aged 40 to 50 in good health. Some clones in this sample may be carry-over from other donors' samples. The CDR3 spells CASSPRDSELSGNTIYF. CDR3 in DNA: TGTGCCAGCTCACCAAGGGACAGCGAACTCTCTGGAAACACCATATATTTT. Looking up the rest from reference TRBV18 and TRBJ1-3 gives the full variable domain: NAGVMQNPRHLVRRRGQEARLRCSPMKGHSHVYWYRQLPEEGLKFMVYLQKENIIDESGMPKERFSAEFPKEGPSILRIQQVVRGDSAAYFCASSPRDSELSGNTIYFGEGSWLTVV.